This T cell receptor (beta chain) was found in a study of Tregs in tolerant kidney transplant recipients. Study-level information: Recipients received nonmyeloablative bone marrow transplants from related graft donors, with transient mixed chimerism.

Libraries were prepared by immunoSEQ multiplex PCR; TCRdb keeps only in-frame clonotypes and omits some of them. The top ten clones hold roughly 2% of a sample with fewer than 65,000 clones, around 85% of them seen once. Germline V CDR1 and CDR2: MNHEY, SVGAGI. CDR3 length: 13 amino acids. V gave up 6 bases and J gave up 6 bases, with 14 bases separating them. A note on this clone: Its specificity is not known.

Unstimulated regulatory T cells (CD4+CD25+CD127-), CD4+CD25- non-regulatory cells, CD4 and CD8 cells were FACS-sorted from thawed PBMCs. General observations from the study: Donor-specific Treg expansion exceeded global Treg expansion in tolerant patients, suggesting antigen drive. Nucleotide sequences could not be compared across some patients' samples due to primer changes.

Sequenced here: Tregs from blood, sampled before the transplant. The chain recombines TRBV6-5 with TRBJ1-1; D is unclear. This TCR came from a human donor who received a combined kidney and bone marrow transplant. CDR3 sequence reads: CASRYTEWAEAFF. The CDR3 DNA follows: TGTGCCAGCAGATATACTGAGTGGGCTGAAGCTTTCTTT.